The present T cell receptor beta chain was sequenced within a study of OX40 agonist ivuxolimab in advanced cancers. Study overall: Age averaged 60 years (range about 23 to 80), and around 78% were male.

V shed 3 bases, J shed 5 bases, and the junction held 1 base outside the gene matches. Germline CDR1 MGHRA, CDR2 YSYEKL. CDR3 length: 14 residues. The repertoire was sequenced with immunoSEQ multiplex PCR; TCRdb's copy has only in-frame clones and lacks some. The profile covers fewer than 100,000 clones, with roughly 87% appearing a single time and 6.2% taken by the ten largest. The clonotype comes from an adult with an advanced solid tumor such as melanoma, head and neck, liver or kidney cancer. Sequencing was performed on CD4+ or CD8+ T cells sorted from blood, taken in a trial of the OX40 agonist ivuxolimab. V gene TRBV4-1 combines with J gene TRBJ1-6; TRBD1 matches 7 bases. The CDR3 nucleotides read TGCGCCAGCAGCCAGGGACAGAATAATTCACCCCTCCACTTT. It is translated as CASSQGQNNSPLHF.